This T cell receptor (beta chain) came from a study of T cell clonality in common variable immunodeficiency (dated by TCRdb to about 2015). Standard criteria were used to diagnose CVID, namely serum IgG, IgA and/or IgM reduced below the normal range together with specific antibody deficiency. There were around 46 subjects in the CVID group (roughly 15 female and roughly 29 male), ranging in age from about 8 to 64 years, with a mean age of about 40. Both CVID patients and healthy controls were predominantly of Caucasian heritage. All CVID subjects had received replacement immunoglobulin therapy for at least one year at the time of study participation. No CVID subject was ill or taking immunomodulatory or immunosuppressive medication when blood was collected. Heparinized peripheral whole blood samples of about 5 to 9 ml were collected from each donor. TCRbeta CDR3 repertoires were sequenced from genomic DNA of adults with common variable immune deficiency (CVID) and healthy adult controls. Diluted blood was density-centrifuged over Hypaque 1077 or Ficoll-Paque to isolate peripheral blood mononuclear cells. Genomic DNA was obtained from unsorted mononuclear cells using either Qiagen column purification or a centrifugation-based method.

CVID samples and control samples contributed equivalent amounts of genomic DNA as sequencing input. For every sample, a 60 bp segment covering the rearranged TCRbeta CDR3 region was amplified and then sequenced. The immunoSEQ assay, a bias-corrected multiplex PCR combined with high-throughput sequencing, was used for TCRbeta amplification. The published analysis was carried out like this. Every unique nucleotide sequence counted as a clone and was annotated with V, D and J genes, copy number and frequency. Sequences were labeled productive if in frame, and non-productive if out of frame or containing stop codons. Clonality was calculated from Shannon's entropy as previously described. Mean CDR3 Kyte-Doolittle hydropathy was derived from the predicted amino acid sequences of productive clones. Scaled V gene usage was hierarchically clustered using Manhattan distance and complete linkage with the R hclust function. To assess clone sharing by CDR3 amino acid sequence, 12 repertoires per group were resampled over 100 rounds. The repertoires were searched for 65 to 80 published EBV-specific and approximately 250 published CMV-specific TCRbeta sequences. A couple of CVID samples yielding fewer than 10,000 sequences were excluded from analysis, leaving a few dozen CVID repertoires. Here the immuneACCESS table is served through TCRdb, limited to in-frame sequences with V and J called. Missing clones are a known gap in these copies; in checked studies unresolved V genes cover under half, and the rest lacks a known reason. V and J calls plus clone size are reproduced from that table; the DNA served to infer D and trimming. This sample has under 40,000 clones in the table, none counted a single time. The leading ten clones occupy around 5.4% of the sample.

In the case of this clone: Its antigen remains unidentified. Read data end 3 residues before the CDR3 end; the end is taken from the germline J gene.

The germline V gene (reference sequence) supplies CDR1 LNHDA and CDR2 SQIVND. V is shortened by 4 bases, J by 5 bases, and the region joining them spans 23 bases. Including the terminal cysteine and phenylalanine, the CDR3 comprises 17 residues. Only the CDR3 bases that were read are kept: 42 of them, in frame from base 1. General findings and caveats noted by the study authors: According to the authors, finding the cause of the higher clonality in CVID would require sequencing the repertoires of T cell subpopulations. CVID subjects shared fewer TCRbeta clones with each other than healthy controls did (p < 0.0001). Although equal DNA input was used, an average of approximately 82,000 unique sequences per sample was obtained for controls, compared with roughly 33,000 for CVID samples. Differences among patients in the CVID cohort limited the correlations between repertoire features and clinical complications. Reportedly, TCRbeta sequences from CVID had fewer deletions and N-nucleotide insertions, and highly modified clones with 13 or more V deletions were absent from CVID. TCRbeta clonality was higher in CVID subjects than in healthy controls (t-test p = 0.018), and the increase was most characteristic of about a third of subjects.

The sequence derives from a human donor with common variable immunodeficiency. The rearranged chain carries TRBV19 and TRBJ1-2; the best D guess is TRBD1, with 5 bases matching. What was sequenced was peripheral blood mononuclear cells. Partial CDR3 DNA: TGTGCCAGTAGTACCACGCGAACAGGTTTCGGCCGATATGGC. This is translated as CASSTTRTGFGRYG. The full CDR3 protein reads CASSTTRTGFGRYGYTF. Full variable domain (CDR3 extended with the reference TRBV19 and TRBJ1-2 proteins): DGGITQSPKYLFRKEGQNVTLSCEQNLNHDAMYWYRQDPGQGLRLIYYSQIVNDFQKGDIAEGYSVSREKKESFPLTVTSAQKNPTAFYLCASSTTRTGFGRYGYTFGSGTRLTVV.